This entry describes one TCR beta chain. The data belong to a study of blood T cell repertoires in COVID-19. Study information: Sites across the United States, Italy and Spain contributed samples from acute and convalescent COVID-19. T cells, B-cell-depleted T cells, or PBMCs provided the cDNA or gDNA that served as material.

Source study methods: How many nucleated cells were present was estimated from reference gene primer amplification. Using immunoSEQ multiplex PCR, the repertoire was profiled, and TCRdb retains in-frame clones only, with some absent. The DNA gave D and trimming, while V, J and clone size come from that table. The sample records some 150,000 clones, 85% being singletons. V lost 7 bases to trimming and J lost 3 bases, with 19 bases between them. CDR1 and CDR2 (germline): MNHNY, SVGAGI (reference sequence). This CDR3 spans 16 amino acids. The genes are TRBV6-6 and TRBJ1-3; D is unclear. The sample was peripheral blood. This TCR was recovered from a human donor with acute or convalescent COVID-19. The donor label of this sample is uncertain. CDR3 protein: CASTPFSGTGGNTIYF. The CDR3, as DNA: TGTGCCAGCACCCCCTTCTCGGGAACTGGTGGAAACACCATATATTTT.